A selection of T cell receptor beta chains follows, all from one sample in a study of T cells after yellow fever vaccination. TCRdb re-analysed the 5' RACE reads in MiXCR, keeping a single row per CDR3 protein. The data hold about 370,000 distinct CDR3 sequences, with around a tenth observed a single time. The sample in question was PBMCs, obtained on the day of the first yellow fever vaccination. These receptors were collected from a man younger than 30 who received the YFV17D yellow fever vaccine. Each CDR3 is given with its conserved first and last residue. A D gene is named only where the DNA matches it firmly. The listing skips clone size in some rows; elsewhere it reads once, few, many or a size class.

few	TRBV4-3	TRBJ2-3	TRBD2	CASSQVSPWGLAFGTDTQYF	TGCGCCAGCAGCCAAGTCTCGCCATGGGGACTAGCCTTCGGCACAGATACGCAGTATTTT
NA	TRBV7-2	TRBJ2-5	TRBD2	CASSIGLEQETQYF	TGTGCCAGCAGCATCGGACTAGAACAAGAGACCCAGTACTTC
many	TRBV5-5	TRBJ2-7	NA	CASSQTGTVYEQYF	TGTGCCAGCAGCCAAACCGGGACGGTCTACGAGCAGTACTTC
few	TRBV10-3	TRBJ2-5	NA	CAIKGSQETQYF	TGTGCCATCAAGGGCTCCCAAGAGACCCAGTACTTC
NA	TRBV7-2	TRBJ2-7	NA	CASSDRTGPYEQYF	TGTGCCAGCAGCGACCGGACTGGCCCCTACGAGCAGTACTTC
few	TRBV3-1	TRBJ1-2	NA	CASSEGLNYGYTF	TGTGCCAGCAGCGAGGGACTTAACTATGGCTACACCTTC
NA	TRBV7-2	TRBJ1-6	NA	CASSWRGNSPLHF	TGTGCCAGCAGCTGGCGGGGGAATTCACCCCTCCACTTT
NA	TRBV5-1	TRBJ2-3	NA	CASRPDTGDTQYF	TGCGCCAGCAGACCCGACACGGGGGATACGCAGTATTTT
NA	TRBV20-1	TRBJ2-5	NA	CSARDLGRADETQYF	TGCAGTGCTAGAGATCTGGGCAGGGCGGACGAGACCCAGTACTTC
NA	TRBV6-5	TRBJ1-4	NA	CASSYGLGFGEKLFF	TGTGCCAGCAGTTACGGTTTGGGTTTTGGGGAAAAACTGTTTTTT
many	TRBV7-9	TRBJ2-3	TRBD1	CASSAHRDRRTDTQYF	TGTGCCAGCAGCGCCCACCGGGACAGGCGCACAGATACGCAGTATTTT
few	TRBV5-4	TRBJ1-2	TRBD1	CASSAGQVPANYGYTF	TGTGCCAGCAGCGCCGGACAGGTACCAGCTAACTATGGCTACACCTTC
few	TRBV19	TRBJ2-5	NA	CATTGGRAETQYF	TGTGCCACCACCGGGGGGCGAGCAGAGACCCAGTACTTC
NA	TRBV5-1	TRBJ2-1	TRBD2	CASSPRLAGGAYNEQFF	TGCGCCAGCAGCCCGAGACTAGCGGGGGGAGCGTACAATGAGCAGTTCTTC
few	TRBV4-1	TRBJ1-1	NA	CASSHPDSNTEAFF	TGCGCCAGCAGCCACCCCGACAGCAACACTGAAGCTTTCTTT
NA	TRBV20-1	TRBJ2-3	TRBD1	CSATDRVPDTQYF	TGCAGTGCTACAGACAGGGTCCCAGATACGCAGTATTTT
many	TRBV5-1	TRBJ1-5	NA	CASSLAPNQPQHF	TGCGCCAGCAGCTTGGCCCCGAATCAGCCCCAGCATTTT
NA	TRBV7-2	TRBJ2-2	NA	CASSHGTGELFF	TGTGCCAGCAGCCACGGGACCGGGGAGCTGTTTTTT
NA	TRBV4-1	TRBJ1-6	NA	CASSQDPPRDNSPLHF	TGCGCCAGCAGCCAAGACCCGCCAAGGGATAATTCACCCCTCCACTTT
many	TRBV5-6	TRBJ1-5	NA	CASSLLGGARRDQPQHF	TGTGCCAGCAGCTTGCTTGGAGGGGCCAGGCGGGACCAGCCCCAGCATTTT
NA	TRBV10-3	TRBJ1-3	NA	CAIRDRDRDSGNTIYF	TGTGCCATCAGAGACCGGGACCGTGACTCTGGAAACACCATATATTTT
NA	TRBV7-9	TRBJ2-1	NA	CASSLRRDPSYNEQFF	TGTGCCAGCAGCTTACGTAGGGACCCCTCCTACAATGAGCAGTTCTTC
few	TRBV6-5	TRBJ1-2	NA	CASSYGLNYGYTF	TGTGCCAGCAGTTACGGGCTTAACTATGGCTACACCTTC
NA	TRBV10-3	TRBJ2-7	NA	CAISSPRDSYEQYF	TGTGCCATCAGTTCCCCCCGGGACTCGTACGAGCAGTACTTC
NA	TRBV4-3	TRBJ1-1	TRBD1	CASSQSRTGSKAFF	TGCGCCAGCAGCCAATCAAGGACAGGAAGCAAAGCTTTCTTT
many	TRBV20-1	TRBJ1-2	NA	CSARGTVLGYTF	TGCAGTGCTAGAGGGACAGTCCTGGGCTACACCTTC
NA	TRBV7-2	TRBJ1-5	NA	CASSWRDQPQHF	TGTGCCAGCAGCTGGAGGGATCAGCCCCAGCATTTT
NA	TRBV5-4	TRBJ1-1	NA	CASSPGAVSNTEAFF	TGTGCCAGCAGCCCAGGGGCAGTCTCGAACACTGAAGCTTTCTTT
many	TRBV24-1	TRBJ2-1	NA	CATWNPDNEQFF	TGTGCCACCTGGAACCCCGACAATGAGCAGTTCTTC
many	TRBV5-1	TRBJ2-3	NA	CASSLDPFGADTQYF	TGCGCCAGCAGCTTGGACCCTTTCGGGGCAGATACGCAGTATTTT
NA	TRBV3-1	TRBJ2-3	TRBD2	CASIPTSGDTQYF	TGTGCCAGCATTCCGACTAGCGGAGATACGCAGTATTTT
NA	TRBV3-1	TRBJ1-6	NA	CASSQGGGLHF	TGTGCCAGCAGCCAAGGCGGCGGCCTCCACTTT
NA	TRBV5-8	TRBJ2-2	NA	CASSFLPSTGELFF	TGTGCCAGCAGCTTCCTTCCCTCCACCGGGGAGCTGTTTTTT
NA	TRBV7-9	TRBJ2-2	NA	CASIETGPGRELFF	TGTGCCAGCATCGAGACAGGACCGGGGAGGGAGCTGTTTTTT
NA	TRBV7-9	TRBJ1-2	TRBD1	CASSLTGMGSYGYTF	TGTGCCAGCAGCTTGACAGGGATGGGGAGCTATGGCTACACCTTC
few	TRBV28	TRBJ2-6	NA	CASIQGSSGANVLTF	TGTGCCAGCATTCAGGGGAGCTCTGGGGCCAACGTCCTGACTTTC
NA	TRBV24-1	TRBJ2-7	NA	CATSSGHGPSYEQYF	TGTGCCACCAGTTCGGGACACGGGCCCTCCTACGAGCAGTACTTC
few	TRBV11-1	TRBJ1-3	TRBD1	CASSFPPPGTGGISGNTIYF	TGTGCCAGCAGCTTCCCGCCCCCAGGGACAGGGGGTATCTCTGGAAACACCATATATTTT
few	TRBV7-2	TRBJ2-1	NA	CASSLGGGGNNEQFF	TGTGCCAGCAGCTTAGGAGGGGGGGGGAACAATGAGCAGTTCTTC
few	TRBV2	TRBJ1-3	NA	CASSEWNMGNTIYF	TGTGCCAGCAGTGAATGGAATATGGGAAACACCATATATTTT
NA	TRBV5-1	TRBJ2-5	NA	CASRTVYQDTQYF	TGCGCCAGCCGGACAGTCTACCAAGATACCCAGTACTTC
few	TRBV6-2/TRBV6-3	TRBJ2-3	TRBD2	CASRGGTSDTQYF	TGTGCCAGCAGGGGGGGGACGTCAGATACGCAGTATTTT
NA	TRBV9	TRBJ2-2	NA	CASSQVGGLYTGELFF	TGTGCCAGCAGCCAAGTGGGGGGCCTATACACCGGGGAGCTGTTTTTT
NA	TRBV9	TRBJ2-5	NA	CASSVGPSDGLIGTQYF	TGTGCCAGCAGCGTAGGTCCCAGCGACGGGCTGATAGGGACCCAGTACTTC
few	TRBV30	TRBJ2-7	TRBD1	CAWGTGVRSEQYF	TGTGCCTGGGGGACAGGGGTCCGTAGCGAGCAGTACTTC
many	TRBV5-5	TRBJ2-5	NA	CASTSGRLKETQYF	TGTGCCAGCACTTCTGGACGACTAAAAGAGACCCAGTACTTC
NA	TRBV20-1	TRBJ1-3	TRBD1	CSVTNQGEAGNTIYF	TGCAGTGTTACGAATCAGGGGGAAGCTGGAAACACCATATATTTT
few	TRBV24-1	TRBJ2-2	NA	CATARSANTGELFF	TGTGCCACCGCCCGATCAGCGAACACCGGGGAGCTGTTTTTT
few	TRBV20-1	TRBJ2-7	TRBD2	CSARKRPGLAYEQYF	TGCAGTGCTAGAAAAAGACCGGGACTAGCCTACGAGCAGTACTTC
NA	TRBV7-8	TRBJ2-3	TRBD2	CASSLWGGTDTQYF	TGTGCCAGCAGCCTGTGGGGGGGGACAGATACGCAGTATTTT
NA	TRBV29-1	TRBJ1-1	NA	CSVAVQGTTEAFF	TGCAGCGTTGCGGTCCAGGGGACTACTGAAGCTTTCTTT
few	TRBV6-1	TRBJ2-3	NA	CASKPNLAVLITDTQYF	TGTGCCAGCAAGCCGAATTTAGCCGTCCTTATCACAGATACGCAGTATTTT
NA	TRBV7-9	TRBJ2-5	NA	CASSLRQDQETQYF	TGTGCCAGCAGCTTAAGACAGGACCAAGAGACCCAGTACTTC
NA	TRBV5-1	TRBJ1-5	TRBD1	CASSLQGGGGQPQHF	TGCGCCAGCAGCCTGCAGGGGGGCGGGGGTCAGCCCCAGCATTTT
few	TRBV5-8	TRBJ2-5	NA	CASSRETRGAKTQYF	TGTGCCAGCAGCAGGGAGACTAGAGGTGCAAAGACCCAGTACTTC
few	TRBV18	TRBJ1-2	NA	CASSEKPTARYTYGYTF	TGTGCCAGCTCAGAAAAGCCGACGGCAAGGTATACCTATGGCTACACCTTC
few	TRBV5-6	TRBJ2-7	NA	CASSFTDTWEQYF	TGTGCCAGCAGCTTCACGGATACGTGGGAGCAGTACTTC
few	TRBV10-3	TRBJ1-4	NA	CAISESLIQNEKLFF	TGTGCCATCAGTGAGTCGCTGATCCAAAATGAAAAACTGTTTTTT